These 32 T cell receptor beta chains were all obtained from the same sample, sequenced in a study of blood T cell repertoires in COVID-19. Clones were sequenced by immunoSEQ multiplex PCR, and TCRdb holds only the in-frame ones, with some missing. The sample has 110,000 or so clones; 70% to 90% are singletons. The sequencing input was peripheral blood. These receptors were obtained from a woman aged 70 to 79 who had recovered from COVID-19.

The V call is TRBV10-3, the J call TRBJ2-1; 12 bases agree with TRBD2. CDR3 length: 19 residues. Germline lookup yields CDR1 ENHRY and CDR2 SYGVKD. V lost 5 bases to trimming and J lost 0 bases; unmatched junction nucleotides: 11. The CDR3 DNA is TGTGCCATCAGTCCGACTAGCGGGAGCTCGAAAAGCTCCTACAATGAGCAGTTCTTC. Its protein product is CAISPTSGSSKSSYNEQFF.

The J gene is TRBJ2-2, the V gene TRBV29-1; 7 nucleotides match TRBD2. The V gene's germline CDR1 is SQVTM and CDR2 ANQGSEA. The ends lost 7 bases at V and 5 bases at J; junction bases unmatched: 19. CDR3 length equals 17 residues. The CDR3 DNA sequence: TGCAGCGCTTCCCCCCGGGTCCTCTCGGGGGGAACCGGGGAGCTGTTTTTT. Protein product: CSASPRVLSGGTGELFF.

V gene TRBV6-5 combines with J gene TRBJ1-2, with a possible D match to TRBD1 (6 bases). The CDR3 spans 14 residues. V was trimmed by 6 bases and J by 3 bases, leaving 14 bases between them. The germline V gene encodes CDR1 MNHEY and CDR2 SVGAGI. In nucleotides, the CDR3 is TGTGCCAGCAGACAGGGCCCCGGGTACTATGGCTACACCTTC. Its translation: CASRQGPGYYGYTF.

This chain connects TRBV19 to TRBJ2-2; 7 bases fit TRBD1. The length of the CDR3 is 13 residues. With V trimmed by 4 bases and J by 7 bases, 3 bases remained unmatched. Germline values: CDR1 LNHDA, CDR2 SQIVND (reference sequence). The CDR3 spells CASSTRGNGELFF. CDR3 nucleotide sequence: TGTGCCAGTAGTACCAGGGGGAACGGGGAGCTGTTTTTT.

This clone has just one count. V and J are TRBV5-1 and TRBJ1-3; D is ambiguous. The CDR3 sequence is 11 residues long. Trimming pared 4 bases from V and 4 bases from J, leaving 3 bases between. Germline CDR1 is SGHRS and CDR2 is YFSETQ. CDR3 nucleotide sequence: TGCGCCAGCAGCCCGGGAAACACCATATATTTT. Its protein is CASSPGNTIYF.

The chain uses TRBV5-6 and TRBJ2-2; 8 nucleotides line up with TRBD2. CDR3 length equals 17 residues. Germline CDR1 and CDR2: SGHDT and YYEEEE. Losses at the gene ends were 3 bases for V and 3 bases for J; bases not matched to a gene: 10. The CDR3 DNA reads TGTGCCAGCAGCTGGGGCCTAGCGCGGGGGGACACCGGGGAGCTGTTTTTT. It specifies CASSWGLARGDTGELFF.

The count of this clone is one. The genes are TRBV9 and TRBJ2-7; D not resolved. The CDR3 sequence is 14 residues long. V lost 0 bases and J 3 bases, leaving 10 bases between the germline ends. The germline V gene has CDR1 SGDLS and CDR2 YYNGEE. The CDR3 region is CASSVAPRNYEQYF. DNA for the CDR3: TGTGCCAGCAGCGTAGCTCCGAGGAACTACGAGCAGTACTTC.

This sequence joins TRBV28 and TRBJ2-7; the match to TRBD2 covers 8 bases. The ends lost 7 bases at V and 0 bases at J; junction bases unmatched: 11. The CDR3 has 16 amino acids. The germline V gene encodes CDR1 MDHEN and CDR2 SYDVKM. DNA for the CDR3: TGTGCCAGCACCCCCTCATGGGCGGGAGGCTCCTACGAGCAGTACTTC. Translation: CASTPSWAGGSYEQYF.

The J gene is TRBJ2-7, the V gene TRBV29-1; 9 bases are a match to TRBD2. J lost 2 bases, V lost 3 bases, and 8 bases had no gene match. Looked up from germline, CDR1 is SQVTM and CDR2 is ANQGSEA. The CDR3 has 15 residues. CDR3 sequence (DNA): TGCAGCGTTGAGTACCTAGCGGGGCTCCCCTACGAGCAGTACTTC. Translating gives CSVEYLAGLPYEQYF.

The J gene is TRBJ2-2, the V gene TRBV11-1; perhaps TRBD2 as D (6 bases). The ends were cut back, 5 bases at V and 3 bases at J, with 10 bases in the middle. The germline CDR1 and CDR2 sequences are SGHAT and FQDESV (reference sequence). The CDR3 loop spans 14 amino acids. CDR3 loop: CASSVSGDTGELFF. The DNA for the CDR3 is TGTGCCAGCAGCGTCTCGGGGGACACCGGGGAGCTGTTTTTT. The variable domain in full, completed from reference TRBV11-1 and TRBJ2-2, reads EAEVAQSPRYKITEKSQAVAFWCDPISGHATLYWYRQILGQGPELLVQFQDESVVDDSQLPKDRFSAERLKGVDSTLKIQPAELGDSAMYLCASSVSGDTGELFFGEGSRLTVL.

The CDR3: CASSLGAGVSYEQYF. DNA of the CDR3: TGCGCCAGCAGCTTGGGGGCAGGGGTCTCCTACGAGCAGTACTTC. V usage is TRBV5-1 and J usage is TRBJ2-7; D possibly corresponds to TRBD1 (6 bases). Trimming cost V 0 bases and J 0 bases, with 10 bases left between them. The V gene's germline CDR1 is SGHRS and CDR2 YFSETQ. The CDR3 loop spans 15 amino acids.

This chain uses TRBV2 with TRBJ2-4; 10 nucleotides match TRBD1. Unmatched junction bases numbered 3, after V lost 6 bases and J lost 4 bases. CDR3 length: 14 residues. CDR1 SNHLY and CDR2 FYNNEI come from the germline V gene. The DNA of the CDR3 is TGTGCCAGCAGGGACAGGGGGATAAAAAACATTCAGTACTTC. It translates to CASRDRGIKNIQYF.

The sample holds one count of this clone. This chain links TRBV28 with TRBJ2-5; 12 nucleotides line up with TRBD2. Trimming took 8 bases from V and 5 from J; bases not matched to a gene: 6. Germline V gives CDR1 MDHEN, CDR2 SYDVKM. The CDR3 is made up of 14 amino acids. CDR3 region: CASLTSGRWETQYF. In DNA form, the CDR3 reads TGTGCCAGCCTGACTAGCGGGAGATGGGAGACCCAGTACTTC.

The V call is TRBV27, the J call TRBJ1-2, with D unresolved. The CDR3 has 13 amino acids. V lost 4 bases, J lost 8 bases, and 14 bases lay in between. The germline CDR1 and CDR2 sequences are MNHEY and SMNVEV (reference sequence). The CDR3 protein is CASSSTTPWGYTF. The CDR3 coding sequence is TGTGCCAGCAGTTCTACGACTCCCTGGGGCTACACCTTC.

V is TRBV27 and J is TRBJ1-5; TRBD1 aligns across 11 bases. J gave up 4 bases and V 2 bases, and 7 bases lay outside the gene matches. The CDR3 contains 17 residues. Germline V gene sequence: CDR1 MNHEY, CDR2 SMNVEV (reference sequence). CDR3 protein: CASSLRGTGGFNQPQHF. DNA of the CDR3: TGTGCCAGCAGTTTAAGGGGGACAGGGGGGTTTAATCAGCCCCAGCATTTT.

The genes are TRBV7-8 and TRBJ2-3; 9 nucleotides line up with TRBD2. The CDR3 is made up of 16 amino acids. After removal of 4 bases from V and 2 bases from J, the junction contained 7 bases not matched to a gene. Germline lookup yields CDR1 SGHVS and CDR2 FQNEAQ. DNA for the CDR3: TGTGCCAGCAGCTCCTTAGCGGGGGCCATCACAGATACGCAGTATTTT. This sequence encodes CASSSLAGAITDTQYF.

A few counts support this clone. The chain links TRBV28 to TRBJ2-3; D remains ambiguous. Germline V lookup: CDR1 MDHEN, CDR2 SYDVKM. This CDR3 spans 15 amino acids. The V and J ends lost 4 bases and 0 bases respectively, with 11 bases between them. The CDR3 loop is CASSSYPLSTDTQYF. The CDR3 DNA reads TGTGCCAGCAGTTCATACCCTCTAAGCACAGATACGCAGTATTTT. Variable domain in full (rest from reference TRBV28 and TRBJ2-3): DVKVTQSSRYLVKRTGEKVFLECVQDMDHENMFWYRQDPGLGLRLIYFSYDVKMKEKGDIPEGYSVSREKKERFSLILESASTNQTSMYLCASSSYPLSTDTQYFGPGTRLTVL.

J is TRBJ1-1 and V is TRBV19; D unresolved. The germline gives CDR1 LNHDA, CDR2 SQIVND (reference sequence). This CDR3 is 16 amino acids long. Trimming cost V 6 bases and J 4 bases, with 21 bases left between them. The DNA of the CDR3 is TGTGCCAGTAGCTGGGCCGCAACATTAGTGGGCACTGAAGCTTTCTTT. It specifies CASSWAATLVGTEAFF.

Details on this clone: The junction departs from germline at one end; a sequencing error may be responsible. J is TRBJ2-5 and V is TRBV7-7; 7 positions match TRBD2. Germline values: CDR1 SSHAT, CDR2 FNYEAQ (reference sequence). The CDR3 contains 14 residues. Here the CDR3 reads CASSSGGYQETQYF. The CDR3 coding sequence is TGTGCTAGCAGCTCCGGGGGGTACCAAGAGACCCAGTACTTC.

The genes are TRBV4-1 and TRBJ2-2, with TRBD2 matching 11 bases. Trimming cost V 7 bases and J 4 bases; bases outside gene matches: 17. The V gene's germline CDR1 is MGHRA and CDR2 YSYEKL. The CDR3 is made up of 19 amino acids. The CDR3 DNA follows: TGCGCCAGCACCAGACTAGCGGGATCTCTATTCGGGGGCACCGGGGAGCTGTTTTTT. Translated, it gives CASTRLAGSLFGGTGELFF.

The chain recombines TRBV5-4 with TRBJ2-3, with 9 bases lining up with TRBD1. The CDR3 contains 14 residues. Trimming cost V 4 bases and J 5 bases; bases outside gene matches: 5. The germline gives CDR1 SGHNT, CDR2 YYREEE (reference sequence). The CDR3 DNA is TGTGCCAGCAGCACGACAGGGGGGAAAGATACGCAGTATTTT. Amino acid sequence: CASSTTGGKDTQYF.

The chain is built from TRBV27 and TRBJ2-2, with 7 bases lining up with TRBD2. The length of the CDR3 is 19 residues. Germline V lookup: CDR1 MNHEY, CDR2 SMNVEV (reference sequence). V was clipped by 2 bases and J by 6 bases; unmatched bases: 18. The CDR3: CASSLELGSGHLRSGELFF. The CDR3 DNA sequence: TGTGCCAGCAGTTTAGAGTTGGGTAGCGGGCACCTCCGGTCCGGGGAGCTGTTTTTT.

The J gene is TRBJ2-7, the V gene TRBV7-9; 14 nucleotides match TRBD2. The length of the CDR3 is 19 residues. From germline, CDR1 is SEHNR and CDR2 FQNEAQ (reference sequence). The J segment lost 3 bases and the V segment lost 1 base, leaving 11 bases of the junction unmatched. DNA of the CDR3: TGTGCCAGCAGCTTAGGACGCGGGACTAGCGGGAGAGGGTTCTACGAGCAGTACTTC. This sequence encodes CASSLGRGTSGRGFYEQYF.

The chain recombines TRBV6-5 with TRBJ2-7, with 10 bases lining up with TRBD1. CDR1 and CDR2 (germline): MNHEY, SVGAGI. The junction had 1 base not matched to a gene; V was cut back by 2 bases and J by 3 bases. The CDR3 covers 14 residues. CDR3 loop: CASSYGTGVYEQYF. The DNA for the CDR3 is TGTGCCAGCAGTTACGGGACAGGGGTCTACGAGCAGTACTTC.

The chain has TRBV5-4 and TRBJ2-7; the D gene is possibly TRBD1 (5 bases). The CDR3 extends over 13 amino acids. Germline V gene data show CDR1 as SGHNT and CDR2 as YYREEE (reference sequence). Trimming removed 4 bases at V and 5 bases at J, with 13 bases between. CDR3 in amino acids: CASSLIDSHEQYF. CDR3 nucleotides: TGTGCCAGCAGCCTTATCGACAGCCACGAGCAGTACTTC.

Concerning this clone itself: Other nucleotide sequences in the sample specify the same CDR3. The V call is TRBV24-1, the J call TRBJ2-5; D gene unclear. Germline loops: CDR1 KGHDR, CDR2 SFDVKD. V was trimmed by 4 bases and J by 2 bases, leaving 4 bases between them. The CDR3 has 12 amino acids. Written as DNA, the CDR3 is TGTGCCACCAGTGACCCTCAAGAGACCCAGTACTTC. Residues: CATSDPQETQYF.

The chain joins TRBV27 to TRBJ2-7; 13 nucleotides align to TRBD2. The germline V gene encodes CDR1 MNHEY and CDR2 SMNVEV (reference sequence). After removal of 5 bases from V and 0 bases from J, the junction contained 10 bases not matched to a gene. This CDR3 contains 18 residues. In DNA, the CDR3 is TGTGCCAGCAGTACCTACTGCGGGACTAGCGGGGACTCCTACGAGCAGTACTTC. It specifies CASSTYCGTSGDSYEQYF.

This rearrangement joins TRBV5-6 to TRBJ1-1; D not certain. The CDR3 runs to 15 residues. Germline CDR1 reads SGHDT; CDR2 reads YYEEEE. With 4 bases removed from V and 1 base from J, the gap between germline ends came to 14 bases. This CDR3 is CASSLERGKNTEAFF. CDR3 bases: TGTGCCAGCAGCCTCGAACGGGGTAAGAACACTGAAGCTTTCTTT. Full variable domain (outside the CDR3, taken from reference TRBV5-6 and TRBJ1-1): DAGVTQSPTHLIKTRGQQVTLRCSPKSGHDTVSWYQQALGQGPQFIFQYYEEEERQRGNFPDRFSGHQFPNYSSELNVNALLLGDSALYLCASSLERGKNTEAFFGQGTRLTVV.

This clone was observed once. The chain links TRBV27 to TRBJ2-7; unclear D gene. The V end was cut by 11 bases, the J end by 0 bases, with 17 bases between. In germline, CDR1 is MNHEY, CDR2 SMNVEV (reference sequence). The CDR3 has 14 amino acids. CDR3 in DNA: TGTGCCTGGCCTACTTACAGTGGCTCCTACGAGCAGTACTTC. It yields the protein CAWPTYSGSYEQYF.

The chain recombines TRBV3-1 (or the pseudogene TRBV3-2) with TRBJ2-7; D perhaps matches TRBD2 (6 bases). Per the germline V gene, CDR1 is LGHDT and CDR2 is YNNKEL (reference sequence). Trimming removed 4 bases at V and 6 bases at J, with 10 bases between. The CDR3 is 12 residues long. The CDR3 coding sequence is TGTGCCAGCAGCCGCGGGGACGGCGAGCAGTACTTC. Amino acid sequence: CASSRGDGEQYF.

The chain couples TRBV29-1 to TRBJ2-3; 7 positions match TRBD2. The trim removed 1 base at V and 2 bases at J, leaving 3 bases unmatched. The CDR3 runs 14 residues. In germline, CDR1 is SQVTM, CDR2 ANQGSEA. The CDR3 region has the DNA TGCAGCGTTGAAGGGGACTATCCCACAGATACGCAGTATTTT. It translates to CSVEGDYPTDTQYF.

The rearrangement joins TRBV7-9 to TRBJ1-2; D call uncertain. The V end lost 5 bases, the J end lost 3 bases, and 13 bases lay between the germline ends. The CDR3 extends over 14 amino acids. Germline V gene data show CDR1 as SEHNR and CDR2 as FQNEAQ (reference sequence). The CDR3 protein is CASSPPGVDYGYTF. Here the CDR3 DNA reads TGTGCCAGCAGCCCGCCCGGGGTGGACTATGGCTACACCTTC.